The 24 T cell receptor beta chains below were found in one sample sequenced in a study of cytomegalovirus exposure and HLA in healthy donors. The protocol was immunoSEQ multiplex PCR, while the TCRdb copy is restricted to in-frame clones and leaves out a portion. Seen here are approximately 82,000 clones, 85% to 95% observed once, and the top ten hold 0.69%. Sequenced input: PBMCs. The receptors derive from a woman between 18 and 29 years old in good health and CMV-seronegative.

This chain joins TRBV28 and TRBJ1-5, with D unresolved. In germline, CDR1 is MDHEN, CDR2 SYDVKM. CDR3 size: 16 residues. V was shortened by 5 bases and J by 0 bases, with 14 bases between the two germline ends. CDR3 DNA sequence: TGTGCCAGCAGTCCGCCGAGGCGGGTTAGCAATCAGCCCCAGCATTTT. The encoded protein is CASSPPRRVSNQPQHF.

The V and J genes are TRBV5-1 and TRBJ2-3; 7 nucleotides agree with TRBD1. CDR3 size: 17 residues. Germline V CDR1 and CDR2: SGHRS, YFSETQ. Germline trimming cut 3 bases from V and 1 base from J; bases unmatched to any gene: 11. This chain's CDR3 is CASSSGTTGTGTDTQYF. CDR3 DNA: TGCGCCAGCAGCTCGGGGACCACCGGGACAGGCACAGATACGCAGTATTTT.

This chain links TRBV6-6 with TRBJ2-7; the D gene is possibly TRBD1 (5 bases). V lost 5 bases and J 3 bases, leaving 14 bases between the germline ends. The germline CDR1 and CDR2 sequences are MNHNY and SVGAGI (reference sequence). The CDR3 is 14 residues long. This chain's CDR3 is CASSPPTDFYEQYF. The CDR3 DNA follows: TGTGCCAGCAGTCCCCCGACAGATTTCTACGAGCAGTACTTC.

The rearrangement joins TRBV7-6 to TRBJ1-6; D remains unclear. Germline V gene sequence: CDR1 SGHVS, CDR2 FNYEAQ. Trimming removed 2 bases at V and 5 bases at J, with 10 bases between. This CDR3 has 15 amino acids. CDR3 nucleotide sequence: TGTGCCAGCAGCTTAATGGCAGGAAATAATTCACCCCTCCACTTT. It encodes CASSLMAGNNSPLHF.

The chain employs TRBV7-9 and TRBJ1-6; D is perhaps TRBD1 (5 bases). The CDR3 length is 15 residues. Per germline, CDR1 SEHNR and CDR2 FQNEAQ (reference sequence). V was pared by 7 bases and J by 8 bases, with 18 bases between. Written as DNA, the CDR3 is TGTGCCAGCACCTACTGGGGCGGCGGTGATTCACCCCTCCACTTT. Protein sequence: CASTYWGGGDSPLHF. The entire variable domain, with the rest obtained from reference TRBV7-9 and TRBJ1-6, is as follows: DTGVSQNPRHKITKRGQNVTFRCDPISEHNRLYWYRQTLGQGPEFLTYFQNEAQLEKSRLLSDRFSAERPKGSFSTLEIQRTEQGDSAMYLCASTYWGGGDSPLHFGNGTRLTVT.

The J gene is TRBJ1-1, the V gene TRBV9; D is ambiguous. The CDR3 is made up of 14 amino acids. Germline CDR1 reads SGDLS; CDR2 reads YYNGEE. V shed 4 bases and J shed 2 bases, with 12 bases lying between them. The CDR3 sequence: CASSSDIFNTEAFF. The CDR3 nucleotides are TGTGCCAGCAGCTCCGACATCTTCAACACTGAAGCTTTCTTT. Complete variable domain (other parts from reference TRBV9 and TRBJ1-1): DSGVTQTPKHLITATGQRVTLRCSPRSGDLSVYWYQQSLDQGLQFLIQYYNGEERAKGNILERFSAQQFPDLHSELNLSSLELGDSALYFCASSSDIFNTEAFFGQGTRLTVV.

This chain connects TRBV4-3 to TRBJ2-5; D gene ambiguous. Judging by the DNA end, TRBJ2-7 fits better; the J call may be wrong. The CDR3 has 13 residues. CDR1 is LGHNA, CDR2 YSLEER, per germline. This chain's CDR3 is CASSQETLYEQYF. CDR3 coding DNA: TGCGCCAGCAGCCAAGAGACTCTTTACGAGCAGTACTTC.

CDR3 in amino acids: CASSLEVAGAYEQYF. The CDR3 DNA reads TGTGCCAGCAGCTTGGAGGTAGCGGGAGCCTACGAGCAGTACTTC. V and J are TRBV5-4 and TRBJ2-7; 9 bases line up with TRBD2. With 0 bases clipped from V and 2 bases from J, the junction kept 3 bases outside the gene matches. Germline CDR1 SGHNT, CDR2 YYREEE (reference sequence). This CDR3 comprises 15 residues.

The chain combines TRBV5-1 with TRBJ1-1; tentatively, D is TRBD1 (5 bases). This CDR3 comprises 11 residues. Per the germline V gene, CDR1 is SGHRS and CDR2 is YFSETQ. V was pared by 4 bases and J by 6 bases, with 7 bases between. The DNA for the CDR3 is TGCGCCAGCAGCAGGGGCCCTGAAGCTTTCTTT. This encodes CASSRGPEAFF.

The chain couples TRBV5-1 to TRBJ1-1; D may be TRBD1 (6 bases). With 0 bases removed from V and 8 bases from J, the gap between germline ends came to 11 bases. CDR1 is SGHRS, CDR2 YFSETQ, per germline. The CDR3 is 13 residues long. In nucleotides, the CDR3 is TGCGCCAGCAGCTTGGTGCGGGGGGCAGAAGCTTTCTTT. This encodes CASSLVRGAEAFF.

This clone was recorded only once. The V call is TRBV18, the J call TRBJ2-7; a weak D match, TRBD1 (5 bases). Per the germline V gene, CDR1 is KGHSH and CDR2 is LQKENI. The CDR3 spans 15 residues. V was clipped by 6 bases and J by 3 bases, with 18 bases between them. The CDR3 DNA sequence: TGTGCCAGCTCGCCTCCCGGCTGGACAAACTACGAGCAGTACTTC. Its protein product is CASSPPGWTNYEQYF.

This clone was seen a single time. Written as DNA, the CDR3 is TGTGCCATCAGCCCTAGCGGGGGGGCCGGAGATACGCAGTATTTT. Translating it yields CAISPSGGAGDTQYF. The chain links TRBV10-3 to TRBJ2-3; 12 nucleotides match TRBD2. The V and J ends lost 6 bases and 5 bases, in that order; junction bases with no gene match: 6. The germline CDR1 and CDR2 sequences are ENHRY and SYGVKD. The CDR3 extends over 15 amino acids.

The chain combines TRBV9 with TRBJ2-7; 10 bases align to TRBD2. Germline V gene sequence: CDR1 SGDLS, CDR2 YYNGEE. Trimming at V came to 2 bases and at J to 6 bases, leaving 2 bases not matched to a gene. The CDR3 covers 13 residues. The CDR3: CASSVRTSGEQYF. CDR3 nucleotide sequence: TGTGCCAGCAGCGTCCGGACTAGCGGCGAGCAGTACTTC. Full variable domain (remainder filled in from reference TRBV9 and TRBJ2-7): DSGVTQTPKHLITATGQRVTLRCSPRSGDLSVYWYQQSLDQGLQFLIQYYNGEERAKGNILERFSAQQFPDLHSELNLSSLELGDSALYFCASSVRTSGEQYFGPGTRLTVT.

The chain links TRBV27 to TRBJ2-1; D possibly corresponds to TRBD1 (5 bases). CDR3 size: 14 residues. In germline, CDR1 is MNHEY, CDR2 SMNVEV (reference sequence). V was shortened by 6 bases and J by 7 bases, with 16 bases between the two germline ends. In DNA form, the CDR3 reads TGTGCCAGCAGCCAACAGGACCCTTGGAATGAGCAGTTCTTC. Translated: CASSQQDPWNEQFF.

The chain has TRBV10-3 and TRBJ2-7; maybe TRBD2 (6 bases). Germline V gene data show CDR1 as ENHRY and CDR2 as SYGVKD. CDR3 length: 13 amino acids. The germline V and J ends were trimmed by 6 bases and 4 bases, with 13 bases remaining between them. CDR3 coding DNA: TGTGCCATCAGGCGGGGCGAACGGTACGAGCAGTACTTC. Translating gives CAIRRGERYEQYF.

CDR3 nucleotide sequence: TGTGCCAGCAACCTCGGCCCCTACAGGTCTAGAGCTTTCTTT. Amino acids: CASNLGPYRSRAFF. This chain connects TRBV28 to TRBJ1-1; tentatively, D is TRBD1 (5 bases). Germline V gene sequence: CDR1 MDHEN, CDR2 SYDVKM. This CDR3 is 14 amino acids long. V dropped 7 bases and J dropped 10 bases, with 22 bases sitting between them.

The chain uses TRBV19 and TRBJ1-5, with D perhaps TRBD1 (6 bases). Per the germline V gene, CDR1 is LNHDA and CDR2 is SQIVND (reference sequence). CDR3 length: 16 residues. The ends were cut back, 0 bases at V and 7 bases at J, with 16 bases in the middle. The CDR3 DNA sequence: TGTGCCAGTAGTATAGATCAAGGCAGGGGCAGACAGCCCCAGCATTTT. It is translated as CASSIDQGRGRQPQHF.

The chain links TRBV5-8 to TRBJ2-7; the D is unclear. The CDR3 contains 15 residues. The germline V gene encodes CDR1 SGHTS and CDR2 YDEGEE. With 3 bases removed from V and 5 bases from J, the gap between germline ends came to 18 bases. This CDR3 is CASSSTRGTSDEQYF. CDR3 in DNA: TGTGCCAGCAGCTCCACCCGCGGCACCTCTGACGAGCAGTACTTC.

The chain combines TRBV10-1 with TRBJ2-1; 9 bases are a match to TRBD2. V dropped 2 bases and J dropped 9; count of bases not matched to a gene: 11. This CDR3 contains 16 residues. The germline CDR1 and CDR2 sequences are WNHNN and SYGVQD (reference sequence). The chain's CDR3 is CASSESGTSLIGEQFF. The DNA of the CDR3 is TGCGCCAGCAGTGAGAGCGGGACTAGCCTCATAGGTGAGCAGTTCTTC.

The chain joins TRBV10-2 to TRBJ2-3, with D perhaps matching TRBD1 (6 bases). Germline loops: CDR1 WSHSY, CDR2 SAAADI. The V end lost 6 bases, the J end lost 2 bases, and 9 bases lay between the germline ends. CDR3 length: 13 residues. The chain's CDR3 is CASRGHFTDTQYF. CDR3 DNA sequence: TGCGCCAGCAGGGGACACTTCACAGATACGCAGTATTTT.

V usage is TRBV7-9 and J usage is TRBJ1-5, with D possibly matching TRBD1 (5 bases). Trimming left V 5 bases short and J 5 bases short, with 10 bases between. The length of the CDR3 is 13 residues. CDR1 is SEHNR, CDR2 FQNEAQ, per germline (reference sequence). For the CDR3, the DNA is TGTGCCAGCAGCCCGGACACGTATCAGCCCCAGCATTTT. Its translation: CASSPDTYQPQHF. Drawing the rest from reference TRBV7-9 and TRBJ1-5, the complete variable domain is DTGVSQNPRHKITKRGQNVTFRCDPISEHNRLYWYRQTLGQGPEFLTYFQNEAQLEKSRLLSDRFSAERPKGSFSTLEIQRTEQGDSAMYLCASSPDTYQPQHFGDGTRLSIL.

This chain connects TRBV18 to TRBJ1-3; 10 positions match TRBD1. The ends lost 3 bases at V and 5 bases at J; junction bases unmatched: 1. The CDR3 contains 14 residues. Germline assignment: CDR1 KGHSH and CDR2 LQKENI. This chain's CDR3 is CASSPDRGRNTIYF. For the CDR3, the DNA is TGTGCCAGCTCACCCGACAGGGGGCGAAACACCATATATTTT.

The CDR3: CASSLEASLSAVGYTF. In nucleotides, the CDR3 is TGTGCCAGCAGCTTAGAAGCGAGCCTATCTGCTGTGGGCTACACCTTC. The chain links TRBV7-9 to TRBJ1-2; D is uncertain. This CDR3 contains 16 residues. The V end was cut by 1 base, the J end by 8 bases, with 20 bases between. The germline V gene has CDR1 SEHNR and CDR2 FQNEAQ (reference sequence).

This chain joins TRBV4-3 and TRBJ2-5, with 9 positions matching TRBD2. Trimming removed 0 bases from V and 5 bases from J; junction bases left unmatched: 7. The germline CDR1 and CDR2 sequences are LGHNA and YSLEER. This CDR3 region has 16 residues. DNA for the CDR3: TGCGCCAGCAGCCAAGATCCGACTAGCGGCGGGGAGACCCAGTACTTC. Protein: CASSQDPTSGGETQYF.